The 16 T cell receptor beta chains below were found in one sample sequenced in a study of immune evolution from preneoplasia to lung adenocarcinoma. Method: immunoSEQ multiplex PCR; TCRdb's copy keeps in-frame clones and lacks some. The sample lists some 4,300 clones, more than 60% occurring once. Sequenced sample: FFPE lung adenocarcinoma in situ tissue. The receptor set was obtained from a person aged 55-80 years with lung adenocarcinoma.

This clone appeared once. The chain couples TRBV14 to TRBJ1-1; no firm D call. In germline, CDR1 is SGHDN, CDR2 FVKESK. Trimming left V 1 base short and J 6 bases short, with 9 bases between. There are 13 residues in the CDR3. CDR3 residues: CASSQVRFAEAFF. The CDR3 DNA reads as TGTGCCAGCAGCCAAGTGAGGTTCGCTGAAGCTTTCTTT.

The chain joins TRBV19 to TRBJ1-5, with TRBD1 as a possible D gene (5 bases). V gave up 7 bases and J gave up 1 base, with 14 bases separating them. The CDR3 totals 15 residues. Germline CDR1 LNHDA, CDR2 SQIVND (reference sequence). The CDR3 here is CASNQQGGSNQPQHF. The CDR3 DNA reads TGTGCCAGTAATCAGCAGGGAGGGAGCAATCAGCCCCAGCATTTT.

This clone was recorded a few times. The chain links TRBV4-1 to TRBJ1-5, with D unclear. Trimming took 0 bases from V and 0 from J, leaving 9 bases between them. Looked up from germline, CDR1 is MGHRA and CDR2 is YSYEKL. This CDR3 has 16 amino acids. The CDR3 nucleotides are TGCGCCAGCAGCCAAGAGGAACAGTATAGCAATCAGCCCCAGCATTTT. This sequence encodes CASSQEEQYSNQPQHF.

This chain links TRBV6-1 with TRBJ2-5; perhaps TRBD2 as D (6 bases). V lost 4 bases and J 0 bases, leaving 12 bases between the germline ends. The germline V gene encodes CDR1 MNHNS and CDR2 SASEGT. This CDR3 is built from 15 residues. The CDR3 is CASSGGGGYQETQYF. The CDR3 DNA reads TGTGCCAGCAGTGGGGGTGGGGGGTACCAAGAGACCCAGTACTTC.

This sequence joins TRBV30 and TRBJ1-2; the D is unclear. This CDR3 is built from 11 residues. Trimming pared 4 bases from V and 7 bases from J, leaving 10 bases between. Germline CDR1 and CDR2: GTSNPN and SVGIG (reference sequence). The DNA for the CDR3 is TGTGCCTGGAAAGCGGGCACTGGCTACACCTTC. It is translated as CAWKAGTGYTF.

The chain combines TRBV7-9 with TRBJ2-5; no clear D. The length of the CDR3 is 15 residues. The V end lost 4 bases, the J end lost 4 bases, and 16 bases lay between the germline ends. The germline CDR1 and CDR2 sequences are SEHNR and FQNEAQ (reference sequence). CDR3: CASSSQRPGRETQYF. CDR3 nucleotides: TGTGCCAGCAGCTCCCAACGGCCCGGCCGAGAGACCCAGTACTTC.

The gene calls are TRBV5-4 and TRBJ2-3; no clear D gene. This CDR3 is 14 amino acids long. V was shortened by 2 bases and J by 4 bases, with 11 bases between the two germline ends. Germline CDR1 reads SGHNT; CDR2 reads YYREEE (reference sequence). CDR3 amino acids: CASSFQLVPDTQYF. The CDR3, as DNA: TGTGCCAGCAGCTTCCAGCTAGTTCCAGATACGCAGTATTTT.

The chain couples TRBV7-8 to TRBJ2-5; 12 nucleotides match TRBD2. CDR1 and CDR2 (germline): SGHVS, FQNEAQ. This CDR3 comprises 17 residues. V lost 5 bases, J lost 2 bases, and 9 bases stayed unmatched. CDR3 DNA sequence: TGTGCCAGCAGCCAGGCCAGACTAGCGGGGGTGCAAGAGACCCAGTACTTC. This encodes CASSQARLAGVQETQYF.

CDR3 sequence (DNA): TGTGCCAGCAGTGAGGGGGTGGGGATTTACGAGCAGTACTTC. Its translation: CASSEGVGIYEQYF. V gene TRBV2 combines with J gene TRBJ2-7; the D gene could be TRBD1 or TRBD2 (5 bases each). The CDR3 consists of 14 residues. The germline CDR1 and CDR2 sequences are SNHLY and FYNNEI. V lost 3 bases to trimming and J lost 4 bases, with 13 bases between them.

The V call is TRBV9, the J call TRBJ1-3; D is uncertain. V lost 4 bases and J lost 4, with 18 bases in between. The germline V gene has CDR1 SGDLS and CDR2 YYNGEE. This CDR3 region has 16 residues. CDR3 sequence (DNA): TGTGCCAGCAGCCCCTCCGGGAAGGGCAGAGGAAACACCATATATTTT. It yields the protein CASSPSGKGRGNTIYF. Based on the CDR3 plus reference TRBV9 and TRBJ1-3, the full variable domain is DSGVTQTPKHLITATGQRVTLRCSPRSGDLSVYWYQQSLDQGLQFLIQYYNGEERAKGNILERFSAQQFPDLHSELNLSSLELGDSALYFCASSPSGKGRGNTIYFGEGSWLTVV.

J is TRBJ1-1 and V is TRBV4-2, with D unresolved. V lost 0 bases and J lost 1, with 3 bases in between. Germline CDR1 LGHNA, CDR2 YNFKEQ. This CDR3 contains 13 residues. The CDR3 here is CASSQERNTEAFF. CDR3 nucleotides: TGTGCCAGCAGCCAAGAAAGGAACACTGAAGCTTTCTTT.

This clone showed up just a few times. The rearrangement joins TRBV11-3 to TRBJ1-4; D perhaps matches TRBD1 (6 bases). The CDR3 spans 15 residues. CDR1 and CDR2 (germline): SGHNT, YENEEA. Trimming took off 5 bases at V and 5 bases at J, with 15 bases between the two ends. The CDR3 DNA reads TGTGCCAGCAGCGACCGGGACACGGGGAATGAAAAACTGTTTTTT. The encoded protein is CASSDRDTGNEKLFF.

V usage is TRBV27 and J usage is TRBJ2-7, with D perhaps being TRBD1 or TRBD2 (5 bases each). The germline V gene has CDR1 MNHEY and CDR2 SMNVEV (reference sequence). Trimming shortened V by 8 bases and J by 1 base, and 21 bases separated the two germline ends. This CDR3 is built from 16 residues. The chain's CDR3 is CASRSIFRDLSYEQYF. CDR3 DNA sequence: TGTGCCAGCCGATCAATCTTCAGGGACCTGTCCTACGAGCAGTACTTC.

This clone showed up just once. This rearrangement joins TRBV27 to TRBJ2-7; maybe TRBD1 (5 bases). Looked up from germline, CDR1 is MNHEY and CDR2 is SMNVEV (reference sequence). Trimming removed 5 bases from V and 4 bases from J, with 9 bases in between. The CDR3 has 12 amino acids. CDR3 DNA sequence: TGTGCCAGCAGTCCGCAGGGTTACGAGCAGTACTTC. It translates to CASSPQGYEQYF.

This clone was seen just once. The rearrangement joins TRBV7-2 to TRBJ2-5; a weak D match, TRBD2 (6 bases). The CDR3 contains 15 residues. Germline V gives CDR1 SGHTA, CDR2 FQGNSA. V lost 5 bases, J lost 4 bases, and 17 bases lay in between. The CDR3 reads CASSPYSNGGETQYF. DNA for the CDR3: TGTGCCAGCAGCCCCTACTCCAACGGGGGAGAGACCCAGTACTTC.

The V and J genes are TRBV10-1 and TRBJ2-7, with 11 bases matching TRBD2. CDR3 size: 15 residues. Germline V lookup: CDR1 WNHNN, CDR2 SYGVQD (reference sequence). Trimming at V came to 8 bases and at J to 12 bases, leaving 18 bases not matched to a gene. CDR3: CASSSSGTSGTLVYF. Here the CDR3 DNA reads TGCGCCAGCTCTTCCTCCGGGACTAGCGGCACCCTGGTGTACTTC.